The sequence of this T cell receptor beta chain was determined in a study of T-cell reconstitution after alpha-beta-depleted transplantation in children. This clonotype was picked up many times. This CDR3 region has 13 residues. V lost 4 bases, J lost 8 bases, and 4 bases stayed unmatched. CDR1 is MNHNS, CDR2 SASEGT, per germline. Unique molecular identifiers tagged the TCRbeta library. TCRdb reanalysed the PCR reads using MiXCR and keeps one entry per CDR3 protein. The sample has 380,000 or so distinct CDR3 sequences, about 14% seen once. Source: PBMCs, taken from the stem cell graft. This receptor was obtained from a human donor who donated a stem cell graft to a child with Fanconi anemia. The chain joins TRBV6-1 to TRBJ2-1, with TRBD1 matching 8 bases. CDR3 residues: CASSGRTGHEQFF. The CDR3 DNA sequence: TGTGCCAGCAGTGGGCGGACAGGGCATGAGCAGTTCTTC.